These 23 T cell receptor beta chains share one sample of origin, sequenced in a study of cytomegalovirus exposure and HLA in healthy donors. Primers for the PCR totalled 60 Vbeta and 13 Jbeta. The assay was immunoSEQ multiplex PCR, and TCRdb's table has in-frame clones only and misses some. The data hold about 120,000 clones, with about 61% observed a single time. The source material was PBMCs. Receptors were obtained from a woman in her twenties or thirties in good health and CMV-seronegative.

This clone was recorded a few times. CDR3 nucleotide sequence: TGTGCCAGCAGTTTGGAAGTAACGGGAGGGATAAACGAGCAGTACTTC. This translates into CASSLEVTGGINEQYF. This chain connects TRBV27 to TRBJ2-7; 8 bases line up with TRBD2. This CDR3 has 16 amino acids. CDR1 MNHEY and CDR2 SMNVEV come from the germline V gene (reference sequence). With 3 bases clipped from V and 5 bases from J, the junction kept 12 bases outside the gene matches.

The CDR3 region has the DNA TGTGCCAGCAGCTCCGGGACAGGGGGAGCCTATGGCTACACCTTC. Protein sequence: CASSSGTGGAYGYTF. The chain combines TRBV7-9 with TRBJ1-2; 11 positions agree with TRBD1. The CDR3 consists of 15 residues. The J segment lost 4 bases and the V segment lost 4 bases, leaving 5 bases of the junction unmatched. Germline V CDR1 and CDR2: SEHNR, FQNEAQ (reference sequence).

The CDR3 DNA reads as TGTGCCAGCAGTGATCCGGGTGGTAGGGGCTACACCTTC. Translation gives CASSDPGGRGYTF. The chain employs TRBV25-1 and TRBJ1-2; no reliable D call. Germline V lookup: CDR1 MGHDK, CDR2 SYGVNS. CDR3 length: 13 amino acids. The V end lost 3 bases, the J end lost 8 bases, and 13 bases lay between the germline ends.

This clone was detected only a few times. The J gene is TRBJ1-1, the V gene TRBV11-2; D not resolved. Germline CDR1 SGHAT, CDR2 FQNNGV. With 2 bases removed from V and 2 bases from J, the gap between germline ends came to 3 bases. This CDR3 is 12 amino acids long. In nucleotides, the CDR3 is TGTGCCAGCAGCTTACAAAACACTGAAGCTTTCTTT. Translation gives CASSLQNTEAFF.

The chain employs TRBV30 and TRBJ1-2; D is perhaps TRBD1 (5 bases). V lost 3 bases and J lost 7, with 21 bases in between. Germline V gene lookup returns CDR1 GTSNPN and CDR2 SVGIG (reference sequence). This CDR3 spans 15 amino acids. CDR3 in amino acids: CAWRIRVIGYSGYTF. CDR3 nucleotide sequence: TGTGCCTGGAGGATCAGGGTCATCGGCTACTCTGGCTACACCTTC.

This rearrangement joins TRBV7-6 to TRBJ1-1; the D gene is possibly TRBD1 (5 bases). Trimming took 1 base from V and 6 from J, leaving 9 bases between them. Germline V gene sequence: CDR1 SGHVS, CDR2 FNYEAQ. The CDR3 consists of 13 residues. The CDR3, as DNA: TGTGCCAGCAGCTTAGGGGGGGGATCTGAAGCTTTCTTT. Translating gives CASSLGGGSEAFF. Filled out from reference TRBV7-6 and TRBJ1-1, the complete variable domain reads GAGVSQSPRYKVTKRGQDVALRCDPISGHVSLYWYRQALGQGPEFLTYFNYEAQQDKSGLPNDRFSAERPEGSISTLTIQRTEQRDSAMYRCASSLGGGSEAFFGQGTRLTVV.

This sequence joins TRBV4-1 and TRBJ1-1; D possibly corresponds to TRBD1 (6 bases). Per the germline V gene, CDR1 is MGHRA and CDR2 is YSYEKL. Trimming cost V 0 bases and J 0 bases, with 14 bases left between them. The CDR3 contains 17 residues. The CDR3 DNA follows: TGCGCCAGCAGCCAAGATCAGGGGTCCCCCATGAACACTGAAGCTTTCTTT. It encodes CASSQDQGSPMNTEAFF.

This clone showed up just a few times. The CDR3 reads CASSNPRTGNEKLFF. DNA for the CDR3: TGTGCCAGTAGTAACCCCAGGACAGGAAATGAAAAACTGTTTTTT. The chain uses TRBV19 and TRBJ1-4; TRBD1 matches 7 bases. Trimming took 4 bases from V and 5 from J; bases not matched to a gene: 7. Germline assignment: CDR1 LNHDA and CDR2 SQIVND (reference sequence). The CDR3 covers 15 residues. Using reference TRBV19 and TRBJ1-4 for the parts outside the CDR3, the full variable domain is DGGITQSPKYLFRKEGQNVTLSCEQNLNHDAMYWYRQDPGQGLRLIYYSQIVNDFQKGDIAEGYSVSREKKESFPLTVTSAQKNPTAFYLCASSNPRTGNEKLFFGSGTQLSVL.

This chain links TRBV9 with TRBJ2-7; 11 nucleotides line up with TRBD2. From germline, CDR1 is SGDLS and CDR2 YYNGEE. After removal of 0 bases from V and 3 bases from J, the junction contained 2 bases not matched to a gene. CDR3 length equals 15 residues. The chain's CDR3 is CASSVGGTSGYEQYF. The CDR3 DNA reads as TGTGCCAGCAGCGTAGGTGGGACTAGCGGCTACGAGCAGTACTTC. Supplemented by reference TRBV9 and TRBJ2-7, the full variable domain reads DSGVTQTPKHLITATGQRVTLRCSPRSGDLSVYWYQQSLDQGLQFLIQYYNGEERAKGNILERFSAQQFPDLHSELNLSSLELGDSALYFCASSVGGTSGYEQYFGPGTRLTVT.

This clone came up a few times. The chain has TRBV28 and TRBJ2-1; perhaps TRBD1 as D (5 bases). The V gene lost 6 bases and the J gene lost 3 bases, with 9 bases spanning the gap. Germline V gene sequence: CDR1 MDHEN, CDR2 SYDVKM. There are 13 residues in the CDR3. For the CDR3, the DNA is TGTGCCAGCAGATCTAGGGGCTACAATGAGCAGTTCTTC. It is translated as CASRSRGYNEQFF.

The chain recombines TRBV5-1 with TRBJ1-2; 7 nucleotides line up with TRBD1. With 4 bases clipped from V and 2 bases from J, the junction kept 2 bases outside the gene matches. Germline assignment: CDR1 SGHRS and CDR2 YFSETQ. This CDR3 is 13 amino acids long. CDR3: CASSAGQNYGYTF. For the CDR3, the DNA is TGCGCCAGCAGCGCGGGACAGAACTATGGCTACACCTTC.

This chain joins TRBV9 and TRBJ2-5, with 8 bases fitting TRBD2. Germline-derived CDR1 and CDR2 are SGDLS and YYNGEE. The CDR3 totals 15 residues. After removal of 3 bases from V and 3 bases from J, the junction contained 7 bases not matched to a gene. The CDR3 sequence: CASSASGTREETQYF. The CDR3 DNA follows: TGTGCCAGCAGCGCCTCCGGGACTAGAGAAGAGACCCAGTACTTC. The variable domain in full, with the rest retrieved from reference TRBV9 and TRBJ2-5, is DSGVTQTPKHLITATGQRVTLRCSPRSGDLSVYWYQQSLDQGLQFLIQYYNGEERAKGNILERFSAQQFPDLHSELNLSSLELGDSALYFCASSASGTREETQYFGPGTRLLVL.

This clone was observed a handful of times. The chain is built from TRBV28 and TRBJ1-2; TRBD1 aligns across 9 bases. V shed 1 base, J shed 8 bases, and the junction held 8 bases outside the gene matches. The length of the CDR3 is 15 residues. CDR1 is MDHEN and CDR2 is SYDVKM in the germline V gene. CDR3 sequence (DNA): TGTGCCAGCAGTTTATCCAACAGGGGGCTGAAGGGCTACACCTTC. Amino acid sequence: CASSLSNRGLKGYTF.

This clone was counted only a few times. This chain joins TRBV6-5 and TRBJ1-2; the match to TRBD1 covers 9 bases. V trimming: 0 bases; J trimming: 3 bases; junction bases outside the gene matches: 5. This CDR3 comprises 16 residues. The V gene's germline CDR1 is MNHEY and CDR2 SVGAGI. CDR3 amino acids: CASSYSWTGADYGYTF. The DNA of the CDR3 is TGTGCCAGCAGTTACTCGTGGACAGGGGCCGACTATGGCTACACCTTC.

This clone was counted a few times. The chain joins TRBV6-6 to TRBJ1-4; TRBD1 is a possible D gene (6 bases). V lost 2 bases and J lost 13, with 20 bases in between. The CDR3 extends over 15 amino acids. Per the germline V gene, CDR1 is MNHNY and CDR2 is SVGAGI (reference sequence). The CDR3 DNA is TGTGCCAGCAGTTACGAGAGGGGGGTCGGCGGGGGACTGTTTTTT. It encodes CASSYERGVGGGLFF.

The J gene is TRBJ1-3, the V gene TRBV25-1; tentatively, D is TRBD1 (6 bases). Trimming removed 6 bases at V and 0 bases at J, with 6 bases between. CDR1 is MGHDK and CDR2 is SYGVNS in the germline V gene. The CDR3 loop spans 13 amino acids. CDR3 in amino acids: CASRDSSGNTIYF. CDR3 nucleotide sequence: TGTGCCAGCAGGGACAGCTCTGGAAACACCATATATTTT.

V is TRBV25-1 and J is TRBJ1-3; 10 positions match TRBD1. CDR3 size: 17 residues. V lost 3 bases to trimming and J lost 2 bases; unmatched junction nucleotides: 7. Germline V CDR1 and CDR2: MGHDK, SYGVNS. The CDR3 sequence is CASSDPRTGGTGNTIYF. As DNA, the CDR3 is TGTGCCAGCAGTGATCCCCGGACAGGGGGTACTGGAAACACCATATATTTT.

The chain recombines TRBV19 with TRBJ2-5, with D possibly TRBD1 on 6 matching bases. Trimming took off 6 bases at V and 0 bases at J, with 8 bases between the two ends. The CDR3 sequence is 13 residues long. Germline assignment: CDR1 LNHDA and CDR2 SQIVND (reference sequence). The CDR3 DNA reads TGTGCCAGTAGGAGGACAGACCAAGAGACCCAGTACTTC. This encodes CASRRTDQETQYF.

This clone was found a few times. This chain connects TRBV18 to TRBJ1-4, with TRBD1 identical over 9 bases. Germline values: CDR1 KGHSH, CDR2 LQKENI. With V trimmed by 7 bases and J by 7 bases, 4 bases remained unmatched. The CDR3 covers 13 residues. CDR3 loop: CASCRDRAEKLFF. The CDR3 DNA is TGTGCCAGCTGCCGGGACAGGGCTGAAAAACTGTTTTTT.

The V gene is TRBV7-9, the J gene TRBJ2-3, with D uncertain. The germline V gene has CDR1 SEHNR and CDR2 FQNEAQ (reference sequence). The CDR3 spans 14 residues. The V end lost 1 base, the J end lost 2 bases, and 7 bases lay between the germline ends. The chain's CDR3 is CASSLDSLTDTQYF. The CDR3 DNA sequence: TGTGCCAGCAGCTTAGACTCCCTCACAGATACGCAGTATTTT.

This rearrangement joins TRBV5-6 to TRBJ2-7; TRBD1 might be the D (6 bases). Trimming cost V 1 base and J 2 bases, with 13 bases left between them. The CDR3 covers 15 residues. Germline CDR1 SGHDT, CDR2 YYEEEE. The CDR3 bases are TGTGCCAGCAGCTTGATACAGGGTATGACCTACGAGCAGTACTTC. Its translation is CASSLIQGMTYEQYF.

This clone was picked up one time. This chain links TRBV4-1 with TRBJ2-1; 7 bases line up with TRBD2. Germline values: CDR1 MGHRA, CDR2 YSYEKL. The CDR3 sequence is 15 residues long. V gave up 2 bases and J gave up 10 bases; unmatched junction bases: 11. CDR3 nucleotide sequence: TGCGCCAGCAGCCAACCAGCGGGAAGAGCAGGCGAGCAGTTCTTC. As protein: CASSQPAGRAGEQFF.

This rearrangement joins TRBV29-1 to TRBJ2-1; a possible D gene is TRBD2 (5 bases). The V end lost 0 bases, the J end lost 7 bases, and 10 bases lay between the germline ends. The CDR3 is made up of 13 amino acids. CDR1 is SQVTM, CDR2 ANQGSEA, per germline. DNA for the CDR3: TGCAGCGTTGAAGATCGACTACCAAATGAGCAGTTCTTC. Translated, it gives CSVEDRLPNEQFF.